Listed below are T cell receptor beta chains from one sample, sequenced in a study of T cell responses to AZD1222 COVID-19 vaccine. Sequenced by immunoSEQ multiplex PCR; TCRdb stores in-frame clones only, minus some. The sample contains around 140,000 clones, more than 80% of which appear only once. This specimen consisted of peripheral blood, obtained on day 0 of AZD1222 vaccination. The receptors were sampled from an adult in good health. CDR3s include the opening cysteine and the closing phenylalanine or tryptophan. A D gene is named only where the DNA matches it firmly. Where a row states a size, it is once, few, many or the class of an expanded clone; other rows omit it.

TRBV9,-,TRBJ1-2,-,CASSGSTGLVSYGYTF,TGTGCCAGCAGCGGATCAACAGGGTTAGTTAGCTATGGCTACACCTTC
TRBV12-3/TRBV12-4,-,TRBJ1-2,-,CASSDTTGYGYTF,TGTGCCAGCAGTGACACTACAGGATATGGCTACACCTTC
TRBV27,-,TRBJ1-2,-,CASTPFAGSHGYTF,TGTGCCAGCACCCCATTTGCAGGGTCCCATGGCTACACCTTC
TRBV3-1/TRBV3-2,few,TRBJ2-2,TRBD2,CASSQGFLAATNTGELFF,TGTGCCAGCAGCCAAGGATTTCTAGCGGCAACGAACACCGGGGAGCTGTTTTTT
TRBV16,few,TRBJ2-7,-,CASSQNLMPGGREQYF,TGTGCCAGCAGCCAGAATCTGATGCCAGGGGGGCGCGAGCAGTACTTC
TRBV7-2,-,TRBJ2-7,-,CASSLFSAETYEQYF,TGTGCCAGCAGCTTATTCTCTGCAGAAACCTACGAGCAGTACTTC
TRBV28,-,TRBJ1-1,-,CASSDILGAFF,TGTGCCAGCAGTGATATCCTAGGGGCTTTCTTT
TRBV14,-,TRBJ2-2,-,CASSHVGSRDTGELFF,TGTGCCAGCAGTCATGTAGGGTCGCGGGACACCGGGGAGCTGTTTTTT
TRBV15,-,TRBJ2-7,-,CATSRPARSSYEQYF,TGTGCCACCAGCAGGCCCGCCCGGAGTTCCTACGAGCAGTACTTC
TRBV6-6,once,TRBJ1-5,TRBD1,CASRIQGASNQPQHF,TGTGCCAGCAGGATTCAGGGGGCAAGCAATCAGCCCCAGCATTTT
TRBV2,-,TRBJ1-2,-,CASSGGGDRYGYTF,TGTGCCAGCAGTGGGGGAGGGGACCGATATGGCTACACCTTC
TRBV27,-,TRBJ1-1,-,CASSWGVANTEAFF,TGTGCCAGCAGTTGGGGGGTGGCGAACACTGAAGCTTTCTTT
TRBV5-1,-,TRBJ2-4,TRBD1,CASSWDSSTKNIQYF,TGCGCCAGCAGCTGGGACAGCTCAACCAAAAACATTCAGTACTTC
TRBV5-4,-,TRBJ2-1,-,CASSLYSSYNEQFF,TGTGCCAGCAGCTTGTACAGCTCCTACAATGAGCAGTTCTTC
TRBV7-9,-,TRBJ1-2,-,CASSLADGGAQGSYGYTF,TGTGCCAGCAGCTTAGCTGATGGGGGGGCGCAGGGTTCCTATGGCTACACCTTC
TRBV7-9,-,TRBJ1-2,-,CASSLAGGRGYTF,TGTGCCAGCAGCTTAGCGGGAGGTCGAGGCTACACCTTC
TRBV4-1,few,TRBJ2-7,TRBD2,CASSLGLAGGTYEQYF,TGCGCCAGCAGCCTGGGGCTAGCGGGGGGAACATACGAGCAGTACTTC